This record covers a single T cell receptor (beta chain). Participants' own reports of clinical history determined their cohort assignment. The protocol was immunoSEQ multiplex PCR, while the TCRdb copy is restricted to in-frame clones and leaves out a portion. The table lists roughly 140,000 clones, 70% to 90% of them singletons, with 1.2% in the top ten. V lost 4 bases and J 3 bases, leaving 9 bases between the germline ends. Looked up from germline, CDR1 is SGHAT and CDR2 is FQDESV (reference sequence). The CDR3 consists of 13 residues. The data originate from a study of blood T cell repertoires in COVID-19.

This clonotype was obtained from a woman aged 25 to 39 with acute COVID-19. The sample consisted of PBMCs or T cells enriched from blood (not recorded which). The genes are TRBV11-1 and TRBJ1-1, with D possibly matching TRBD1 (6 bases). CDR3 loop: CASSSQGYTEAFF. Written as DNA, the CDR3 is TGTGCCAGCAGCTCACAGGGTTACACTGAAGCTTTCTTT.